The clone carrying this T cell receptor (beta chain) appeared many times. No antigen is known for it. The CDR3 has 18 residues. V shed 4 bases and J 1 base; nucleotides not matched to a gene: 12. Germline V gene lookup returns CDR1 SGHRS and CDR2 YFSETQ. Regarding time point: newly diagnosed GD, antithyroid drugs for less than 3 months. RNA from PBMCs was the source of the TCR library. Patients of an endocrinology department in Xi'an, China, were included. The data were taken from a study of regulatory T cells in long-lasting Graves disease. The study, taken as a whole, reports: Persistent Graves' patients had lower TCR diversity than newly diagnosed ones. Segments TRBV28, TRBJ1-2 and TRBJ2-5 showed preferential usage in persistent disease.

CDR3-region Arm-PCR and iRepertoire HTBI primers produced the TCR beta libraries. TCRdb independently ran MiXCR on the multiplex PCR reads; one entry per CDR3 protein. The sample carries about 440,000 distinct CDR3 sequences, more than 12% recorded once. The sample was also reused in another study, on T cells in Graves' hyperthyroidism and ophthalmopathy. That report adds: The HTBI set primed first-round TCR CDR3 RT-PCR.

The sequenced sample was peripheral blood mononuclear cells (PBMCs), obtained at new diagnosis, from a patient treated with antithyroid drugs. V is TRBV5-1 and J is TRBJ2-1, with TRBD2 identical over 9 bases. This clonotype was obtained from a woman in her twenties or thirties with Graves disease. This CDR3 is CASSPGVVAGASYNEQFF. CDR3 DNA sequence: TGCGCCAGCAGCCCCGGGGTAGTAGCGGGGGCTTCCTACAATGAGCAGTTCTTC.